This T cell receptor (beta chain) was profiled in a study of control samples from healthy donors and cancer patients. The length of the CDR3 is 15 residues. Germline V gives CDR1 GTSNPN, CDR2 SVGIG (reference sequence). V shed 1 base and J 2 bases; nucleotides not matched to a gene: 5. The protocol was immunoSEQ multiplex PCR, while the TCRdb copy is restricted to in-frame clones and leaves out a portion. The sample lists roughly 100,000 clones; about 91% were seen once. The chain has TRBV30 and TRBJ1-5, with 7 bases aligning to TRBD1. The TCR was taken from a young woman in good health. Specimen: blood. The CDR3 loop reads CAWSGQGPGNQPQHF. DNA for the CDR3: TGTGCCTGGAGTGGACAGGGTCCGGGCAATCAGCCCCAGCATTTT.